This T cell receptor beta chain was sequenced in a study of T cell responses to AZD1222 COVID-19 vaccine. General study points: Rises in breadth and depth of Spike-specific TCRs came after two AZD1222 doses. Clonal diversity was possibly underestimated, and the donors were mostly white British, with more females.

Comment on this clone: The antigen remains unidentified.

Only in-frame clones appear in the TCRdb table, and some are missing; sequencing was by immunoSEQ multiplex PCR. The specimen's table records about 140,000 clones. From germline, CDR1 is MDHEN and CDR2 SYDVKM. V dropped 7 bases and J dropped 4; count of bases not matched to a gene: 6. The CDR3 length is 14 residues. The TCR comes from an adult in good health. The chain is built from TRBV28 and TRBJ1-5, with TRBD1 identical over 8 bases. The sequenced sample consisted of peripheral blood. CDR3 residues: CASKLDRVNQPQHF. The CDR3 nucleotides read TGTGCCAGCAAGCTGGACAGGGTAAATCAGCCCCAGCATTTT.